The subject of this entry is one T cell receptor beta chain. The antigen is not known. This CDR3 contains 13 residues. The ends were cut back, 5 bases at V and 11 bases at J, with 19 bases in the middle. Per germline, CDR1 MDHEN and CDR2 SYDVKM. Sequenced by immunoSEQ multiplex PCR; TCRdb stores in-frame clones only, minus some. Of around 120,000 clones in the sample, about 88% were seen once. The source of the sample is a study of identifying expanded T cells in peripheral blood. During the collection period, no donor immune events like infections were recorded. Study conclusions and caveats: Variance in clone template counts between roughly 2-week samples significantly increased with total template count across all healthy donors. Roughly 1.2 clones differed between technical replicates, versus about 17 and 20 over time.

The sequence was obtained from a person between 18 and 75 years old in good health. The sequenced sample was blood. The chain uses TRBV28 and TRBJ2-7; no definite D call. The CDR3: CASSTRPVFLEYF. CDR3 in DNA: TGTGCCAGCAGTACAAGGCCCGTCTTCCTAGAGTACTTC.